This T cell receptor (beta chain) stems from a study of blood T cell repertoires in COVID-19. Study-wide background: The study drew acute and convalescent COVID-19 samples from the United States, Italy and Spain.

Sequenced by immunoSEQ multiplex PCR; TCRdb stores in-frame clones only, minus some. In the table there are about 130,000 clones, roughly 77% of which are singletons. This CDR3 comprises 13 residues. The V and J ends lost 6 bases and 5 bases, in that order; junction bases with no gene match: 6. The germline gives CDR1 MNHEY, CDR2 SVGEGT. Sequencing was performed on peripheral blood. The receptor was isolated from an older woman with COVID-19, enrolled during active disease. The chain links TRBV6-2 or TRBV6-3 to TRBJ1-1; 7 bases map to TRBD1. CDR3 in amino acids: CASSPGTVTEAFF. CDR3 in DNA: TGTGCCAGCAGCCCAGGGACAGTGACTGAAGCTTTCTTT.